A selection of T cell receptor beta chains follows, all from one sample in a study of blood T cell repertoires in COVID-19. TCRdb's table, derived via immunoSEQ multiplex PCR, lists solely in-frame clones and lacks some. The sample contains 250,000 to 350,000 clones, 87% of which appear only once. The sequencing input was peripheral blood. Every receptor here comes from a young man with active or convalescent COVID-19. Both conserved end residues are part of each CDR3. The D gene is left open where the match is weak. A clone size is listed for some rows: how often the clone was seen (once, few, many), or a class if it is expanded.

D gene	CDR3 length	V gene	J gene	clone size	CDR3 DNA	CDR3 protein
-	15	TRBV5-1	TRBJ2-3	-	TGCGCCAGCAGCTTAGGCGGAGAGGGATCAGATACGCAGTATTTT	CASSLGGEGSDTQYF
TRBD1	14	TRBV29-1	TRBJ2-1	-	TGCAGCGTTGAGGGACAGGGGTTTTGGAATGAGCAGTTCTTC	CSVEGQGFWNEQFF
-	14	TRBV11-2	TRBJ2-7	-	TGTGCCAGCAGCTTAGTAGGGGCAACCTACGAGCAGTACTTC	CASSLVGATYEQYF
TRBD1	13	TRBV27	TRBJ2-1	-	TGTGCCAGCAGCCCCGGACAGGACCTTGAGCAGTTCTTC	CASSPGQDLEQFF
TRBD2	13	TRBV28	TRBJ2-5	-	TGTGCCAGCGGGGAGGGATCTCGAGAGACCCAGTACTTC	CASGEGSRETQYF
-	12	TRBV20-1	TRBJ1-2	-	TGCAGTGCTAGTCACGGAGTCTATGGCTACACCTTC	CSASHGVYGYTF
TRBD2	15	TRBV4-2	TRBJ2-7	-	TGTGCCAGCAGCCAAGGAACTAGCGGCTCCAGCGAGCAGTACTTC	CASSQGTSGSSEQYF
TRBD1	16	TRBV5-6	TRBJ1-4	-	TGTGCCAGCAGCTACGCAGGGGGATCAACTAATGAAAAACTGTTTTTT	CASSYAGGSTNEKLFF
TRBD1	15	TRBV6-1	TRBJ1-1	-	TGTGCCAGCAGTGAAGGGCAGGGGGTTAACACTGAAGCTTTCTTT	CASSEGQGVNTEAFF
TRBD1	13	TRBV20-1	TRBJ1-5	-	TGCAGTGCTAGTAAACAGGGGAATCAGCCCCAGCATTTT	CSASKQGNQPQHF
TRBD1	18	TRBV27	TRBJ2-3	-	TGTGCCAGCAGTTTAAGGTTTGGACAGGCCGCGATGACAGATACGCAGTATTTT	CASSLRFGQAAMTDTQYF
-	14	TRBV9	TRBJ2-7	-	TGTGCCAGCAGCCCTTCGGGGGACTCCTACGAGCAGTACTTC	CASSPSGDSYEQYF
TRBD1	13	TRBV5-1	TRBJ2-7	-	TGCGCCAGCAGCTGGACAGGGGATCACGAGCAGTACTTC	CASSWTGDHEQYF
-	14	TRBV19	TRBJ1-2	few	TGTGCCAGTAGGTTTCCAGGGGCTAACTATGGCTACACCTTC	CASRFPGANYGYTF
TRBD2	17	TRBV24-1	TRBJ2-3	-	TGTGCCACCAGTGATTTGGGGACTAGCGATGGCACAGATACGCAGTATTTT	CATSDLGTSDGTDTQYF
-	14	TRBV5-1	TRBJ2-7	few	TGCGCCAGCAGCTTGGCCTTCGGGTCCTACGAGCAGTACTTC	CASSLAFGSYEQYF
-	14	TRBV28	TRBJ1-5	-	TGTGCCAGCAGGCCAGGAGGTCTCAATCAGCCCCAGCATTTT	CASRPGGLNQPQHF
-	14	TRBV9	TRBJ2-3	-	TGTGCCAGCAGCGTAGCGGGAGCAACAGATACGCAGTATTTT	CASSVAGATDTQYF
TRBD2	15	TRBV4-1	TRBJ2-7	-	TGCGCCAGCAGCCAAGTTGCGGGAGTGGCCTACGAGCAGTACTTC	CASSQVAGVAYEQYF
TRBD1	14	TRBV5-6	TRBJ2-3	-	TGTGCCAGCAGCCTCGGGACAGGTTCAGATACGCAGTATTTT	CASSLGTGSDTQYF
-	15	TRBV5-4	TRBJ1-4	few	TGTGCCAGCAGCCACAACGCATGGCGAGGTGAAAAACTGTTTTTT	CASSHNAWRGEKLFF
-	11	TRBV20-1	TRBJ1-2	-	TGCAGTGCTAGATTCGTCGATGGCTACACCTTC	CSARFVDGYTF
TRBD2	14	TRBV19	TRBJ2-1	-	TGTGCCAGTAGTGGGCTAGCGGGAGCTCTTGAGCAGTTCTTC	CASSGLAGALEQFF
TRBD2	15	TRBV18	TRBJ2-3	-	TGTGCCAGCTCCCTAGGGACTAGCTACACAGATACGCAGTATTTT	CASSLGTSYTDTQYF
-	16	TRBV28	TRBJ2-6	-	TGTGCCAGCAAAGACCCAGGGTCGACTGGGGCCAACGTCCTGACTTTC	CASKDPGSTGANVLTF
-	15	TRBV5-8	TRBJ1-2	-	TGTGCCAGCAGCTTGTTTGAGGGGGCTAACTATGGCTACACCTTC	CASSLFEGANYGYTF
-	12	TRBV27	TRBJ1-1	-	TGTGCCAGCAGTCAGGGCAACACTGAAGCTTTCTTT	CASSQGNTEAFF
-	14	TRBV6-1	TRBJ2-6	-	TGTGCCACCTACGACAACTCTGGGGCCAACGTCCTGACTTTC	CATYDNSGANVLTF
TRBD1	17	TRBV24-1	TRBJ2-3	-	TGTGCCACCAGTGATGCGAGACAGGGTTTAGGCGCAGATACGCAGTATTTT	CATSDARQGLGADTQYF
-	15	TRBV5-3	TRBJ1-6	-	TGTGCCAGAAGCTTGGCCGGGACCAGGGGTTCACCCCTCCACTTT	CARSLAGTRGSPLHF
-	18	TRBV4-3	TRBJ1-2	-	TGCGCCAGCAGCCAAGATCGGAACAGGTATACCACTAACTATGGCTACACCTTC	CASSQDRNRYTTNYGYTF
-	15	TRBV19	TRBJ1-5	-	TGTGCCAGTAGTGTCTGGACCGGGGAAAATCAGCCCCAGCATTTT	CASSVWTGENQPQHF
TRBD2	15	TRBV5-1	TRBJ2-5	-	TGCGCCAGCAGCTTCGGGTCGGCGGGGGAAGAGACCCAGTACTTC	CASSFGSAGEETQYF
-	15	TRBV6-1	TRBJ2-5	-	TGTGCCAGCAGTACCGGACATGGTTACGTTGAGACCCAGTACTTC	CASSTGHGYVETQYF
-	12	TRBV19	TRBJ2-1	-	TGTGCCAGTAGTATCTCTCGATTCAGGCAGTTCTTC	CASSISRFRQFF
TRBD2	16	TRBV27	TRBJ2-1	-	TGTGCCAGCAGTATCTATAGCGGGACCTCCTACAATGAGCAGTTCTTC	CASSIYSGTSYNEQFF
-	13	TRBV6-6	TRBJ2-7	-	TGTGCCAGCAGTTACTCGGGGCTTTACGAGCAGTACTTC	CASSYSGLYEQYF
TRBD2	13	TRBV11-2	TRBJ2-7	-	TGTGCCAGCAGCTCGGGGGGGTCCTACGAGCAGTACTTC	CASSSGGSYEQYF
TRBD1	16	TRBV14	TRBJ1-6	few	TGTGCCAGCAGCCGAATGGGGACAGCGAATAATTCACCCCTCCACTTT	CASSRMGTANNSPLHF
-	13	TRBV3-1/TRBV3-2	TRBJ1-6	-	TGTGCCAGCAGTTTCGGGGGGAATTCACCCCTCCACTTT	CASSFGGNSPLHF
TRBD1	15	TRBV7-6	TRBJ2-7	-	TGTGCCAGCAGCTTAGGGACAGGGCCCTACGAAGAGCAGTACTTC	CASSLGTGPYEEQYF
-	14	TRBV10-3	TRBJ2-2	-	TGTGCCATCAGTGATGTTAGCGCCCCCGGGGAGCTGTTTTTT	CAISDVSAPGELFF
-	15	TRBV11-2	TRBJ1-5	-	TGTGCCAGCAGCTTAGTCCCCTCAGGAGGTCAGCCCCAGCATTTT	CASSLVPSGGQPQHF
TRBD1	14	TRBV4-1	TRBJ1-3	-	TGCGCCAGCAGCCAGACAGGGGCCGGAAACACCATATATTTT	CASSQTGAGNTIYF
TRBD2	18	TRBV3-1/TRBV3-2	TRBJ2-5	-	TGTGCCAGCAGCCAAGTCCTTCATGGGGGGGGTTTCCAAGAGACCCAGTACTTC	CASSQVLHGGGFQETQYF
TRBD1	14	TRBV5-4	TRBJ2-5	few	TGTGCCAGCAGCTTGGCCAGGGGGAAAGAGACCCAGTACTTC	CASSLARGKETQYF
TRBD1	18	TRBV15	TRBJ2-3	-	TGTGCCACCGTAACACGGGACAGGGTGGAGGATCGTGCAGATACGCAGTATTTT	CATVTRDRVEDRADTQYF
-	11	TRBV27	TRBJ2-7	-	TGTGCCAGCGGTAGAGGGTACGAGCAGTACTTC	CASGRGYEQYF
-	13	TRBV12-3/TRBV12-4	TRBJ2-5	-	TGTGCCAGCAGTTTCCCTCCCCAGGAGACCCAGTACTTC	CASSFPPQETQYF
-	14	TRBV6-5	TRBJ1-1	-	TGTGCCAGCAGTTTCCGAAGGGGGAACACTGAAGCTTTCTTT	CASSFRRGNTEAFF
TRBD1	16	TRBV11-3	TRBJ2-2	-	TGTGCCAGCAGCTCCGGACAGGGCACGAACACCGGGGAGCTGTTTTTT	CASSSGQGTNTGELFF